Listed below are T cell receptor beta chains from one sample, sequenced in a study of response to subunit inactivated influenza vaccine. TCRdb re-called the RT-PCR reads through MiXCR, storing one row per CDR3 protein. Here the sample spans about 570,000 distinct CDR3 sequences, around 10% being singletons. These records were also assigned to another study, of T cells expressing NK-cell markers.

The sample consisted of PBMCs from blood, taken on the day of vaccination. These receptors originate from a middle-aged man who received an inactivated influenza vaccine. The CDR3 runs from the conserved cysteine through the conserved F or W. Each record gives: J gene, V gene, CDR3 protein.

J: TRBJ2-1
V: TRBV27
CDR3: CASSLSQENEQFF

J: TRBJ2-3
V: TRBV10-3
CDR3: CAISEPVTTSGDPTDTQYF

J: TRBJ2-4
V: TRBV11-3
CDR3: CASSRATGQGQNIQYF

J: TRBJ1-5
V: TRBV28
CDR3: CASSPRYRSFGLGPQHF

J: TRBJ2-7
V: TRBV12-3/TRBV12-4
CDR3: CASSFPPGAGGPSEQYF

J: TRBJ2-1
V: TRBV10-3
CDR3: CAIGTEYNEQFF

J: TRBJ2-7
V: TRBV5-1
CDR3: CASSLYLAGPKGEQYF

J: TRBJ1-1
V: TRBV5-1
CDR3: CASSYNRGSRAEAFF

J: TRBJ2-3
V: TRBV10-3
CDR3: CAISGTGGIDTQYF

J: TRBJ2-1
V: TRBV2
CDR3: CASSEYHEQFF

J: TRBJ2-3
V: TRBV29-1
CDR3: CSVGRGSTDTQYF

J: TRBJ2-5
V: TRBV4-2
CDR3: CASSPAGTSFSETQYF

J: TRBJ2-2
V: TRBV25-1
CDR3: CASSTSGPLAGELFF

J: TRBJ2-7
V: TRBV7-8
CDR3: CASSIDSYEQYF

J: TRBJ2-1
V: TRBV7-9
CDR3: CASSPAQDNEQFF